These 27 T cell receptor beta chains were sequenced from one sample in a study of T-cell reconstitution after alpha-beta-depleted transplantation in children. Preparation of the TCRbeta library used unique molecular identifiers. TCRdb processed the PCR reads anew with MiXCR; each CDR3 protein has one entry. The sample contains 450,000 to 550,000 distinct CDR3 sequences, approximately 10% of which appear only once. The sample consisted of PBMCs, mostly from graft donor cells, taken 180 days after TCRalphabeta/CD19-depleted stem cell transplant. The origin of the receptors is a female patient aged 2-9 years who had a stem cell transplant for aplastic anemia, so the T cells may come from the graft donor.

This clonotype occurred many times. The chain carries TRBV29-1 and TRBJ2-4, with D maybe TRBD1 (6 bases). Germline CDR1 is SQVTM and CDR2 is ANQGSEA. Deletions cut 4 bases from V and 0 bases from J, with 16 bases between. The CDR3 has 16 residues. The CDR3 spells CSVGGQEPLAKNIQYF. The CDR3 region has the DNA TGCAGCGTTGGGGGGCAAGAGCCTTTAGCCAAAAACATTCAGTACTTC.

This clonotype was picked up a small number of times. This chain joins TRBV5-1 and TRBJ2-1, with D unresolved. This CDR3 has 15 amino acids. The V end lost 0 bases, the J end lost 3 bases, and 10 bases lay between the germline ends. CDR1 and CDR2 from the germline V gene are SGHRS and YFSETQ. The CDR3 region is CASSLDSANYNEQFF. Here the CDR3 DNA reads TGCGCCAGCAGCTTGGATTCAGCGAACTACAATGAGCAGTTCTTC.

The chain joins TRBV12-3 or TRBV12-4 to TRBJ2-1, with 8 nucleotides matching TRBD1. The CDR3 is 15 residues long. With V trimmed by 6 bases and J by 9 bases, 13 bases remained unmatched. This CDR3 reads CASSPGQVLLGEQFF. DNA of the CDR3: TGTGCCAGCAGCCCGGGACAGGTTTTACTGGGTGAGCAGTTCTTC.

This clonotype was seen a handful of times. The chain joins TRBV6-1 to TRBJ2-1, with 16 bases fitting TRBD2. From germline, CDR1 is MNHNS and CDR2 SASEGT. There are 17 residues in the CDR3. The V segment lost 6 bases and the J segment 2 bases; nucleotides outside the gene matches: 4. CDR3 DNA sequence: TGTGCCAGCAGCTCGGGACTAGCGGGAGGGCCCTACAATGAGCAGTTCTTC. This translates into CASSSGLAGGPYNEQFF.

The chain recombines TRBV2 with TRBJ2-7, with D unresolved. The CDR3 contains 13 residues. Trimming removed 7 bases at V and 0 bases at J, with 10 bases between. Germline values: CDR1 SNHLY, CDR2 FYNNEI. CDR3 sequence reads: CASTLPASYEQYV. The CDR3 coding sequence is TGTGCCAGCACCCTTCCAGCCTCCTACGAGCAGTACGTC.

The sample holds a few counts of this clonotype. This sequence joins TRBV29-1 and TRBJ2-5; no clear D gene. The V gene lost 5 bases and the J gene lost 2 bases, with 18 bases spanning the gap. CDR1 SQVTM and CDR2 ANQGSEA come from the germline V gene. CDR3 length: 15 residues. Here the CDR3 reads CSVRFTRREQETQYF. In nucleotides, the CDR3 is TGCAGCGTTCGTTTTACGAGAAGAGAGCAAGAGACCCAGTACTTC. The entire variable domain, with the rest obtained from reference TRBV29-1 and TRBJ2-5, is as follows: SAVISQKPSRDICQRGTSLTIQCQVDSQVTMMFWYRQQPGQSLTLIATANQGSEATYESGFVIDKFPISRPNLTFSTLTVSNMSPEDSSIYLCSVRFTRREQETQYFGPGTRLLVL.

This clonotype was recorded many times. J is TRBJ2-2 and V is TRBV12-3 or TRBV12-4; D is undetermined. This CDR3 has 12 amino acids. Deletions cut 7 bases from V and 3 bases from J, with 6 bases between. This chain's CDR3 is CASIPDTGELFF. In DNA, the CDR3 is TGTGCCAGCATCCCTGACACCGGGGAGCTGTTTTTT.

This clonotype has only a few counts. The chain is built from TRBV20-1 and TRBJ1-1; TRBD1 agrees at 7 bases. This CDR3 is built from 14 residues. Germline trimming cut 5 bases from V and 1 base from J; bases unmatched to any gene: 7. Germline V gene data show CDR1 as DFQATT and CDR2 as SNEGSKA (reference sequence). CDR3 in amino acids: CSAGDGTANTEAFF. The DNA of the CDR3 is TGCAGTGCTGGTGACGGGACAGCGAACACTGAAGCTTTCTTT.

This chain uses TRBV7-2 with TRBJ2-7; 7 bases align to TRBD1. The CDR3 length is 14 residues. The trim removed 3 bases at V and 1 base at J, leaving 3 bases unmatched. Germline V gene lookup returns CDR1 SGHTA and CDR2 FQGNSA. This CDR3 reads CASSLPGQSYEQYV. The CDR3 bases are TGTGCCAGCAGCTTGCCGGGACAGTCCTACGAGCAGTACGTC.

The chain recombines TRBV5-1 with TRBJ2-7; 7 nucleotides agree with TRBD2. Germline values: CDR1 SGHRS, CDR2 YFSETQ. This CDR3 has 13 amino acids. Trimming at V came to 9 bases and at J to 1 base, leaving 7 bases not matched to a gene. CDR3 DNA sequence: TGCGCCATTTCGGGGGGTGAATCCTACGAGCAGTACGTC. This gives the protein CAISGGESYEQYV.

This clonotype appeared a few times. CDR3 in DNA: TGCAGTGCTAGACACAGGCAGACTGAAGCTTTCTTT. It encodes CSARHRQTEAFF. The chain uses TRBV20-1 and TRBJ1-1, with D possibly TRBD1 on 5 matching bases. Germline V gene data show CDR1 as DFQATT and CDR2 as SNEGSKA (reference sequence). The CDR3 runs to 12 residues. Trimming took off 2 bases at V and 5 bases at J, with 9 bases between the two ends.

This clonotype was counted only a few times. The chain recombines TRBV11-3 with TRBJ2-1; tentatively, D is TRBD2 (5 bases). Germline CDR1 SGHNT, CDR2 YENEEA. V gave up 0 bases and J gave up 9 bases, with 9 bases separating them. The CDR3 covers 13 residues. The CDR3 sequence is CASSLDRGLEQFF. The DNA of the CDR3 is TGTGCCAGCAGCTTAGATCGAGGGCTTGAGCAGTTCTTC.

For the CDR3, the DNA is TGTGCCAGCAGCTTCGGTCCCAGGTACAATGAGCAGTTCTTC. This codes for CASSFGPRYNEQFF. This rearrangement joins TRBV7-9 to TRBJ2-1; D unresolved. This CDR3 region has 14 residues. V lost 3 bases and J 4 bases, leaving 10 bases between the germline ends. Germline V lookup: CDR1 SEHNR, CDR2 FQNEAQ (reference sequence).

This clonotype was detected a few times. This chain joins TRBV7-8 and TRBJ2-2, with D perhaps TRBD1 (6 bases). Germline V gives CDR1 SGHVS, CDR2 FQNEAQ. V was clipped by 4 bases and J by 10 bases, with 16 bases between them. The CDR3 sequence is 14 residues long. This CDR3 reads CASSSKQGLVELFF. The CDR3 nucleotides are TGTGCCAGCAGCTCGAAGCAGGGGCTCGTGGAGCTGTTTTTT.

In this sample, this clonotype turned up a few times. The V and J genes are TRBV4-3 and TRBJ2-3; the match to TRBD2 covers 7 bases. With 4 bases clipped from V and 2 bases from J, the junction kept 9 bases outside the gene matches. The length of the CDR3 is 16 residues. The germline CDR1 and CDR2 sequences are LGHNA and YSLEER. The CDR3 protein is CASSRSGLLNTDTQYF. In nucleotides, the CDR3 is TGCGCCAGCAGCCGATCGGGACTACTTAACACAGATACGCAGTATTTT.

This clonotype was seen more than once but under ten times. The chain carries TRBV4-3 and TRBJ2-1; 14 bases align to TRBD2. The CDR3 runs 17 residues. V lost 4 bases, J lost 4 bases, and 6 bases stayed unmatched. Germline V gives CDR1 LGHNA, CDR2 YSLEER. CDR3 sequence: CASSRRGTSGSYNEQFF. DNA of the CDR3: TGCGCCAGCAGCCGGCGTGGGACTAGCGGGAGTTACAATGAGCAGTTCTTC.

This clonotype has at least ten counts. The CDR3 sequence: CASSVAPAISSGNTIYF. The CDR3, as DNA: TGTGCCAGCAGCGTAGCTCCCGCGATTAGCTCTGGAAACACCATATATTTT. The chain links TRBV9 to TRBJ1-3, with D uncertain. Germline lookup yields CDR1 SGDLS and CDR2 YYNGEE. Between the trimmed V and J ends, which lost 0 bases and 0 bases, there was a span of 13 bases. The CDR3 has 17 residues.

Worth noting for this clonotype: This may be a read error: a much more frequent sequence differs by one nucleotide. The rearrangement uses TRBV13 and TRBJ2-1, with D unresolved. Germline CDR1 is PRHDT and CDR2 is FYEKMQ (reference sequence). This CDR3 has 11 amino acids. The CDR3 reads CASRWYSEQFF. The CDR3 region has the DNA TGTGCCAGCAGATGGTACAGTGAGCAGTTCTTC. The full variable domain, with the rest looked up from reference TRBV13 and TRBJ2-1, is AAGVIQSPRHLIKEKRETATLKCYPIPRHDTVYWYQQGPGQDPQFLISFYEKMQSDKGSIPDRFSAQQFSDYHSELNMSSLELGDSALYFCASRWYSEQFFGPGTRLTVL.

The gene calls are TRBV6-5 and TRBJ2-1; TRBD2 is a possible D gene (6 bases). V was clipped by 2 bases and J by 6 bases, with 14 bases between them. The CDR3 is 15 amino acids. Germline lookup yields CDR1 MNHEY and CDR2 SVGAGI. The CDR3 protein is CASSYEGGSPNEQFF. The DNA for the CDR3 is TGTGCCAGCAGTTACGAGGGAGGTTCCCCCAATGAGCAGTTCTTC.

There are many counts of this clonotype. V is TRBV13 and J is TRBJ2-3; no clear D. This CDR3 is 15 amino acids long. V was shortened by 8 bases and J by 0 bases, with 15 bases between the two germline ends. Per germline, CDR1 PRHDT and CDR2 FYEKMQ (reference sequence). CDR3 sequence: CASSSVDTSTDTQYF. CDR3 DNA sequence: TGTGCCAGCTCGTCGGTAGACACCAGCACAGATACGCAGTATTTT.

This clonotype has only a few counts. As DNA, the CDR3 is TGTGCCAGCAGCTTAGCGCCTAGCACAGATACGCAGTATTTT. This sequence encodes CASSLAPSTDTQYF. The chain is built from TRBV7-2 and TRBJ2-3, with no clear D. CDR3 length: 14 amino acids. V shed 0 bases and J shed 0 bases, with 4 bases lying between them. The V gene's germline CDR1 is SGHTA and CDR2 FQGNSA. Full variable domain (outside the CDR3, taken from reference TRBV7-2 and TRBJ2-3): GAGVSQSPSNKVTEKGKDVELRCDPISGHTALYWYRQSLGQGLEFLIYFQGNSAPDKSGLPSDRFSAERTGGSVSTLTIQRTQQEDSAVYLCASSLAPSTDTQYFGPGTRLTVL.

This sequence joins TRBV29-1 and TRBJ2-1, with TRBD1 as a possible D gene (6 bases). Per the germline V gene, CDR1 is SQVTM and CDR2 is ANQGSEA. V lost 4 bases, J lost 4 bases, and 8 bases lay in between. This CDR3 is 12 amino acids long. CDR3 sequence: CSVVTGYNEQFF. DNA of the CDR3: TGCAGCGTTGTGACAGGATACAATGAGCAGTTCTTC.

This clonotype was seen only a few times. V gene TRBV11-2 combines with J gene TRBJ2-4; either TRBD1 or TRBD2 may fit D (5 bases each). Germline V lookup: CDR1 SGHAT, CDR2 FQNNGV. V lost 1 base, J lost 4 bases, and 26 bases lay in between. The CDR3 spans 20 residues. The CDR3 reads CASSLGSLTKPWQGKNIQYF. CDR3 sequence (DNA): TGTGCCAGCAGCTTAGGAAGTTTGACTAAGCCTTGGCAGGGTAAAAACATTCAGTACTTC.

The chain recombines TRBV7-8 with TRBJ2-7; 10 nucleotides agree with TRBD2. Germline loops: CDR1 SGHVS, CDR2 FQNEAQ. The CDR3 totals 16 residues. V lost 0 bases and J lost 0; bases outside the gene matches: 2. The CDR3 loop is CASSLALAGVSYEQYF. CDR3 nucleotide sequence: TGTGCCAGCAGCTTAGCCCTAGCGGGAGTCTCCTACGAGCAGTACTTC.

The V and J genes are TRBV18 and TRBJ2-5, with a tentative D call TRBD2 (6 bases). The germline V gene encodes CDR1 KGHSH and CDR2 LQKENI. The CDR3 consists of 13 residues. Trimming shortened V by 6 bases and J by 2 bases, and 10 bases separated the two germline ends. This CDR3 reads CASSLLAQETQYF. The DNA of the CDR3 is TGTGCCAGCTCTCTTCTAGCGCAAGAGACCCAGTACTTC.

The CDR3 spells CASSSGVQAGAYNEQFF. As DNA, the CDR3 is TGTGCCAGCAGCTCCGGGGTTCAGGCCGGGGCCTACAATGAGCAGTTCTTC. The chain links TRBV7-9 to TRBJ2-1, with D perhaps TRBD2 (5 bases). Deletions cut 4 bases from V and 2 bases from J, with 18 bases between. Germline V gene sequence: CDR1 SEHNR, CDR2 FQNEAQ (reference sequence). This CDR3 region has 17 residues.

This clonotype was counted a single time. A read error may account for a junction end that differs from germline. This chain's CDR3 is CASSFWGQWDTQCF. CDR3 nucleotide sequence: TGTGCCAGCAGCTTCTGGGGGCAATGGGATACGCAGTGTTTT. The chain carries TRBV7-2 and TRBJ2-3, with D possibly matching TRBD1 (6 bases). This CDR3 comprises 14 residues. Germline CDR1 SGHTA, CDR2 FQGNSA.